This T cell receptor beta chain was captured by sequencing in a study of CD8+ T cells in alopecia areata. Per germline, CDR1 SGHTA and CDR2 FQGNSA. CDR3 length: 15 amino acids. V was shortened by 2 bases and J by 7 bases, with 14 bases between the two germline ends. cDNA reverse transcribed from extracted RNA served as the sequencing template. Measured with immunoSEQ multiplex PCR; TCRdb has only the in-frame clones, and not every one. The sample lists approximately 200,000 clones; around 60% were seen once. Documented treatment: oral pan-JAK inhibitor, 5-10 mg twice daily. Alopecia areata patients provided lesional scalp punch biopsies and peripheral blood, both collected for the study.

V gene TRBV7-2 combines with J gene TRBJ2-2; weak D call: TRBD1 (5 bases). This material consisted of CD4+ T cells sorted from blood, taken at week 4, from a patient treated with tofacitinib. The clonotype originates from a human donor with alopecia areata. The CDR3 spells CASSLHEVQGGELFF. The DNA of the CDR3 is TGTGCCAGCAGCTTACATGAGGTGCAGGGCGGGGAGCTGTTTTTT.